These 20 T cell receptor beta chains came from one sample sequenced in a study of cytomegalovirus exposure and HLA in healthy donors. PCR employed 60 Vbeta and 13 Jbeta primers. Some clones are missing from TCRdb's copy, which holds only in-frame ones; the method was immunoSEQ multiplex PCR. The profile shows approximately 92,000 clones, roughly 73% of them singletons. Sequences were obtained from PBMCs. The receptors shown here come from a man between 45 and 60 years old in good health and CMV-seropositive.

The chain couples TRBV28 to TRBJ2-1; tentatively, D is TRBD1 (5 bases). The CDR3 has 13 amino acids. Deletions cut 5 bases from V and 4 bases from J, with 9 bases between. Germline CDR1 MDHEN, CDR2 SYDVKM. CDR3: CASSTTEYNEQFF. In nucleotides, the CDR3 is TGTGCCAGCAGTACGACAGAGTACAATGAGCAGTTCTTC.

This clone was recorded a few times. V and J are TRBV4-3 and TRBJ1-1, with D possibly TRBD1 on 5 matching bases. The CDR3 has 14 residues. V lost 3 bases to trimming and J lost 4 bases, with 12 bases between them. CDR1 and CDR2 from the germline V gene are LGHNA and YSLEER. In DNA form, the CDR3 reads TGCGCCAGCAGCCAGAATCGACAGCCCACTGAAGCTTTCTTT. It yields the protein CASSQNRQPTEAFF.

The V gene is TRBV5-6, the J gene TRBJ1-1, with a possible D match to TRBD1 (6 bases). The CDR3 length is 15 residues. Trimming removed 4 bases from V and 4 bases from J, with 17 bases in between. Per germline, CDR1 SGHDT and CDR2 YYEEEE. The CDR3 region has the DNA TGTGCCAGCAGCGGACGGGGGGGGGCGGGCACTGAAGCTTTCTTT. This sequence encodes CASSGRGGAGTEAFF. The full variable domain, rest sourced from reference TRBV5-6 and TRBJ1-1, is DAGVTQSPTHLIKTRGQQVTLRCSPKSGHDTVSWYQQALGQGPQFIFQYYEEEERQRGNFPDRFSGHQFPNYSSELNVNALLLGDSALYLCASSGRGGAGTEAFFGQGTRLTVV.

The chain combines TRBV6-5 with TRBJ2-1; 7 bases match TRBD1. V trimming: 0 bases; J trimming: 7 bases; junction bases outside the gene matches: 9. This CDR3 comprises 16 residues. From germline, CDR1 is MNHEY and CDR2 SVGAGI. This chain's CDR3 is CASSYSVFTGENEQFF. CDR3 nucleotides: TGTGCCAGCAGTTACTCGGTTTTCACAGGGGAGAATGAGCAGTTCTTC.

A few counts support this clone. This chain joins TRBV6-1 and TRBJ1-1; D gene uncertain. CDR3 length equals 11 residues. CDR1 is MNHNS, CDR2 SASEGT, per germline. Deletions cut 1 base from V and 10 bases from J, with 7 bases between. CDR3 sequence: CASSEVMRAFF. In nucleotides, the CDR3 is TGTGCCAGCAGTGAAGTTATGAGAGCTTTCTTT.

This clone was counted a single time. The CDR3 coding sequence is TGTGCCAGCAGCGTAGCTATCCTAGCGGCCACCGGGGAGCTGTTTTTT. Translating gives CASSVAILAATGELFF. V is TRBV9 and J is TRBJ2-2, with 7 bases fitting TRBD2. The germline gives CDR1 SGDLS, CDR2 YYNGEE. CDR3 size: 16 residues. Germline trimming cut 0 bases from V and 4 bases from J; bases unmatched to any gene: 6.

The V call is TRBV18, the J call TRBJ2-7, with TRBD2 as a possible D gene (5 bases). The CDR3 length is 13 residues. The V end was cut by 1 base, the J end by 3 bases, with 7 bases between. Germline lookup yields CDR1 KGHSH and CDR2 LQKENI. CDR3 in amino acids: CASSPRESYEQYF. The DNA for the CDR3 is TGTGCCAGCTCACCACGGGAGAGCTACGAGCAGTACTTC.

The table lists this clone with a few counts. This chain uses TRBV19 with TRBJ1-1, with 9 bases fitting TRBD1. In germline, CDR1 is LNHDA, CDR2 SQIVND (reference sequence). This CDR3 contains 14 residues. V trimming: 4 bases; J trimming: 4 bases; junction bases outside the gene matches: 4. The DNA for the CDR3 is TGTGCCAGTAGTACGACAGGGGGAGGCACTGAAGCTTTCTTT. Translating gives CASSTTGGGTEAFF.

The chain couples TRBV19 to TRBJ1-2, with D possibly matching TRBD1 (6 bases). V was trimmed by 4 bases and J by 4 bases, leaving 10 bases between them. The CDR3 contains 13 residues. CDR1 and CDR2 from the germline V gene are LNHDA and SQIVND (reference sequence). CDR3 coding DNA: TGTGCCAGTAGTAACAGGGAGGGCTATGGCTACACCTTC. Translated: CASSNREGYGYTF.

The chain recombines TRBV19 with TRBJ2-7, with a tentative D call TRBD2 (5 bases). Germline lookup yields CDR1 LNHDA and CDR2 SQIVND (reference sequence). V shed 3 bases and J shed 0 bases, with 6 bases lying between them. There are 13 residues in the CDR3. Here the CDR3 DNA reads TGTGCCAGTAGTATGGGAGTCTCCTACGAGCAGTACTTC. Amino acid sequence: CASSMGVSYEQYF.

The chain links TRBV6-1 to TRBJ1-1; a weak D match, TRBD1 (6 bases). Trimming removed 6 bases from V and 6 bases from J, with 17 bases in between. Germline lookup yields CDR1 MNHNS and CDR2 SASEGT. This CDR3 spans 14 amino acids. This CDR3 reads CASSQIQGYAEAFF. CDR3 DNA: TGTGCCAGCAGCCAAATACAGGGTTACGCTGAAGCTTTCTTT.

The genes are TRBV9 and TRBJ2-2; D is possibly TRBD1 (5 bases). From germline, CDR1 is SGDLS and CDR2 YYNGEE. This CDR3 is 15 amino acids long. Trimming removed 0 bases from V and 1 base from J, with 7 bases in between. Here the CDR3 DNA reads TGTGCCAGCAGCGTAGAAACAGGGAACACCGGGGAGCTGTTTTTT. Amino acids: CASSVETGNTGELFF.

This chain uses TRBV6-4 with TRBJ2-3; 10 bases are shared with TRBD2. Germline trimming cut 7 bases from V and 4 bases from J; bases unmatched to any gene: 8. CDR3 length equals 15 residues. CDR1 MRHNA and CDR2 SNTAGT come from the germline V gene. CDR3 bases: TGTGCCAGCACCCCTGTAGCGGGGGGCCCAGATACGCAGTATTTT. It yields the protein CASTPVAGGPDTQYF.

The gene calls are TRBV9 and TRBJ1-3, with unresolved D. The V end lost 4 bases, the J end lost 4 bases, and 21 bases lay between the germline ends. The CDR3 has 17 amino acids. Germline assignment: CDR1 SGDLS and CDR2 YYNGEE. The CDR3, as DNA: TGTGCCAGCAGCTCCGAAGGCGGAAGTAAGAAGGGAAACACCATATATTTT. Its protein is CASSSEGGSKKGNTIYF.

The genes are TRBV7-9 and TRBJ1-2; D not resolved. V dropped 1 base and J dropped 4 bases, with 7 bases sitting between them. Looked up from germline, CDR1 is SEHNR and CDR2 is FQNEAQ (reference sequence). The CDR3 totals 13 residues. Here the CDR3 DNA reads TGTGCCAGCAGCTTAGGGGCGGGCTATGGCTACACCTTC. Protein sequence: CASSLGAGYGYTF.

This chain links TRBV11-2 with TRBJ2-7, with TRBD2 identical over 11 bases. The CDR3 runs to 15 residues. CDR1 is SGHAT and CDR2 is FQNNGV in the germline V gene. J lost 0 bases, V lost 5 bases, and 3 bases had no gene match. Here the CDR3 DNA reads TGTGCCAGCAGCGCGGGACTAGCGGACTCCTACGAGCAGTACTTC. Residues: CASSAGLADSYEQYF.

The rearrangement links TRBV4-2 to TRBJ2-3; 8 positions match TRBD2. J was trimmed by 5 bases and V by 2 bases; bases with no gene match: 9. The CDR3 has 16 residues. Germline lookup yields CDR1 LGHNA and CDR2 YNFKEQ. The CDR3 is CASSQPQSGGGDTQYF. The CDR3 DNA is TGTGCCAGCAGCCAACCTCAAAGCGGGGGAGGAGATACGCAGTATTTT.

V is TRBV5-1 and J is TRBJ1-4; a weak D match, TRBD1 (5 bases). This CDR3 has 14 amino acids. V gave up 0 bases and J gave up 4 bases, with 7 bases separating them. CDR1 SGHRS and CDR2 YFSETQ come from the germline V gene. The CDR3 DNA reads TGCGCCAGCAGCTTGGCAGGGATTAATGAAAAACTGTTTTTT. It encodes CASSLAGINEKLFF.

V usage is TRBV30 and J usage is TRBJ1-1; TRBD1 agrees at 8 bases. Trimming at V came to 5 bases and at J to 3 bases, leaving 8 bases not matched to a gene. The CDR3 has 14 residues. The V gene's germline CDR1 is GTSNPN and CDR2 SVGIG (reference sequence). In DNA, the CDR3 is TGTGCCTGGGACAGGGGTTCTATGGACACTGAAGCTTTCTTT. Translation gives CAWDRGSMDTEAFF.

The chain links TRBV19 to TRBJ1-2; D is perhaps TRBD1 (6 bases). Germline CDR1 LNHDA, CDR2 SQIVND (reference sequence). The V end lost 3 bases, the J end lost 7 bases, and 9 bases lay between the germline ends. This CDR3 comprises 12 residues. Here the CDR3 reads CASSIGGAGYTF. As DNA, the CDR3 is TGTGCCAGTAGTATTGGGGGGGCTGGCTACACCTTC.